Presented here are 15 T cell receptor beta chains from one specimen sequenced in a study of blood T cell repertoires in COVID-19. Sequenced by immunoSEQ multiplex PCR; TCRdb stores in-frame clones only, minus some. The sample lists 300,000 to 400,000 clones, over 75% occurring once. The material sequenced was peripheral blood. The receptor source for this set is a human donor in a cohort sampled during active COVID-19.

This clone was seen once. The chain uses TRBV20-1 and TRBJ1-1; 7 positions match TRBD1. Germline CDR1 DFQATT, CDR2 SNEGSKA (reference sequence). Trimming at V came to 5 bases and at J to 5 bases, leaving 2 bases not matched to a gene. This CDR3 has 11 amino acids. The DNA for the CDR3 is TGCAGTGCTGCCAGGGGGACTGAAGCTTTCTTT. This gives the protein CSAARGTEAFF.

This clone was seen a handful of times. The CDR3 region has the DNA TGTGCCAGCAGTTACTCGAGCTTGCAGGGGACTAATGAAAAACTGTTTTTT. Translation gives CASSYSSLQGTNEKLFF. The chain uses TRBV6-2 or TRBV6-3 and TRBJ1-4, with D perhaps matching TRBD1 (6 bases). V shed 0 bases and J shed 2 bases, with 13 bases lying between them. CDR3 size: 17 residues. CDR1 and CDR2 (germline): MNHEY, SVGEGT.

The gene calls are TRBV4-2 and TRBJ1-2, with 7 bases fitting TRBD1. Trimming cost V 3 bases and J 3 bases; bases outside gene matches: 10. CDR1 LGHNA and CDR2 YNFKEQ come from the germline V gene. This CDR3 is built from 16 residues. The CDR3 region has the DNA TGTGCCAGCAGCCAGGCCGGACAGGAGTCTTACTATGGCTACACCTTC. This gives the protein CASSQAGQESYYGYTF.

This clone was detected only once. The rearrangement joins TRBV12-5 to TRBJ2-3; TRBD1 agrees at 11 bases. V was pared by 7 bases and J by 3 bases, with 3 bases of the junction left unmatched. The germline V gene encodes CDR1 LGHNT and CDR2 FRNRAP. This CDR3 has 14 residues. CDR3 bases: TGTGCTAGTGCCAGGGACAGGGGGACAGATACGCAGTATTTT. Amino acids: CASARDRGTDTQYF.

The CDR3 coding sequence is TGTGCCAGCAGCTCGGGGACAGGGGCCCAAGAGACCCAGTACTTC. This codes for CASSSGTGAQETQYF. The chain joins TRBV7-3 to TRBJ2-5; 10 bases map to TRBD1. Germline V CDR1 and CDR2: SGHTA, FQGTGA. The trim removed 4 bases at V and 1 base at J, leaving 3 bases unmatched. This CDR3 contains 15 residues.

The chain recombines TRBV10-3 with TRBJ2-5; D is perhaps TRBD2 (6 bases). The V and J ends lost 4 bases and 7 bases respectively, with 19 bases between them. Germline CDR1 reads ENHRY; CDR2 reads SYGVKD. This CDR3 spans 15 amino acids. The CDR3 DNA is TGTGCCATCAGTGTTGCAGGAGGGGACGCAGGGACCCAGTACTTC. Amino acids: CAISVAGGDAGTQYF.

The chain links TRBV23-1 to TRBJ2-5; no clear D gene. TRBV23-1 is identified as an open reading frame with a role that is uncertain. V lost 8 bases and J 0 bases, leaving 7 bases between the germline ends. This CDR3 is built from 12 residues. CDR3 protein: CASGRDQETQYF. CDR3 nucleotides: TGCGCCAGCGGCCGTGACCAAGAGACCCAGTACTTC.

The chain links TRBV30 to TRBJ2-7; tentative D call: TRBD2 (5 bases). Germline assignment: CDR1 GTSNPN and CDR2 SVGIG (reference sequence). This CDR3 has 18 amino acids. V was shortened by 0 bases and J by 6 bases, with 27 bases between the two germline ends. The CDR3 coding sequence is TGTGCCTGGAGTGTACCGTCTAGGAGTGGCAGGAGCGGCCCCGAGCAGTACTTC. Translation gives CAWSVPSRSGRSGPEQYF.

The chain has TRBV28 and TRBJ2-7; 11 bases are a match to TRBD1. The V gene's germline CDR1 is MDHEN and CDR2 SYDVKM. The ends lost 3 bases at V and 7 bases at J; junction bases unmatched: 14. The CDR3 runs 17 residues. CDR3: CASSFFRGGQGVWEQYF. The CDR3 nucleotides are TGTGCCAGCAGTTTTTTTCGCGGGGGACAGGGGGTCTGGGAGCAGTACTTC.

This chain links TRBV6-6 with TRBJ1-2, with 10 bases lining up with TRBD1. V dropped 5 bases and J dropped 2; count of bases not matched to a gene: 11. Per the germline V gene, CDR1 is MNHNY and CDR2 is SVGAGI (reference sequence). CDR3 length equals 17 residues. The CDR3 region has the DNA TGTGCCAGCAGTCTGATACCGGGACAGGGGATAAACTATGGCTACACCTTC. Protein sequence: CASSLIPGQGINYGYTF.

The V gene is TRBV27, the J gene TRBJ2-3, with 8 bases aligning to TRBD1. The CDR3 is made up of 16 amino acids. Germline lookup yields CDR1 MNHEY and CDR2 SMNVEV (reference sequence). V shed 7 bases and J 2 bases; nucleotides not matched to a gene: 11. The chain's CDR3 is CASTHRGTYITDTQYF. DNA for the CDR3: TGTGCCAGCACCCACAGGGGGACATACATCACAGATACGCAGTATTTT.

Only one count was recorded for this clone. The chain employs TRBV9 and TRBJ2-7, with D uncertain. CDR1 and CDR2 (germline): SGDLS, YYNGEE. V was pared by 3 bases and J by 7 bases, with 11 bases between. This CDR3 is 12 amino acids long. The CDR3 sequence: CASSGVRREQYF. CDR3 DNA: TGTGCCAGCAGCGGAGTCCGTAGAGAGCAGTACTTC.

This clone was seen only a few times. The rearrangement links TRBV2 to TRBJ1-1, with a tentative D call TRBD1 (5 bases). From germline, CDR1 is SNHLY and CDR2 FYNNEI. V was clipped by 2 bases and J by 11 bases, with 12 bases between them. This CDR3 contains 12 residues. CDR3: CASSEWGVFAFF. The CDR3 nucleotides read TGTGCCAGCAGTGAATGGGGGGTCTTCGCTTTCTTT.

This clone appeared a few times. This chain links TRBV9 with TRBJ1-3; 7 bases fit TRBD1. Germline values: CDR1 SGDLS, CDR2 YYNGEE. The CDR3 consists of 16 residues. The junction had 9 bases not matched to a gene; V was cut back by 4 bases and J by 2 bases. The CDR3 reads CASSRNRGFAGNTIYF. The CDR3 DNA follows: TGTGCCAGCAGCAGAAACAGGGGTTTTGCTGGAAACACCATATATTTT.

The chain has TRBV9 and TRBJ2-7; 15 nucleotides agree with TRBD2. J was trimmed by 0 bases and V by 4 bases; bases with no gene match: 8. CDR3 length equals 18 residues. The V gene's germline CDR1 is SGDLS and CDR2 YYNGEE. Here the CDR3 DNA reads TGTGCCAGCAGCTTCGGGACTAGCGGGGGGACTAGCTCCTACGAGCAGTACTTC. Translation gives CASSFGTSGGTSSYEQYF.